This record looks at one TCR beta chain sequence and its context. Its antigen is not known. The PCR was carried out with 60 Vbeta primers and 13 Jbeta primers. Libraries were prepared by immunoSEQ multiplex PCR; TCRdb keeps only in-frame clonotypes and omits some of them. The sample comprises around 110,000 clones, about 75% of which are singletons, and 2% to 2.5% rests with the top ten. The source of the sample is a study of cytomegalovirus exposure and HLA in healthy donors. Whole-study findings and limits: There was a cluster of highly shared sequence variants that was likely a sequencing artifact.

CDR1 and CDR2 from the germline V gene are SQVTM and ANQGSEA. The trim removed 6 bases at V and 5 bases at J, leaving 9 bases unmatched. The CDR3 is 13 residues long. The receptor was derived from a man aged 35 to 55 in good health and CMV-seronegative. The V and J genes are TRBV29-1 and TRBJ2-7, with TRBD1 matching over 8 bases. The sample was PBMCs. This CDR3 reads CSVEDRAKNEQYF. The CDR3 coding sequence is TGCAGCGTCGAGGACAGGGCAAAGAACGAGCAGTACTTC.